A selection of T cell receptor beta chains follows, all from one sample in a study of response to subunit inactivated influenza vaccine. TCRdb passed the RT-PCR reads through MiXCR, listing each CDR3 protein once. Of roughly 650,000 distinct CDR3 sequences in the sample, around a sixth are singletons; the top ten hold 11%. The starting material was PBMCs from blood, obtained 11 to 12 days after vaccination. The receptors were sampled from a man aged 50 to 59 who received an inactivated influenza vaccine. Both conserved end residues are part of each CDR3. Fields, in order: V gene, J gene, clone size, D gene, CDR3 DNA, CDR3 protein. The D gene is left open where the match is weak. The size field is filled for only some rows; it gives once, few, many or a size class.

v_gene: TRBV28
j_gene: TRBJ2-7
abundance: few
d_gene: .
CDR3nt: TGTGCCAGCAGCCCCCAAAGGGGGAACGAGCAGTACTTC
CDR3aa: CASSPQRGNEQYF

v_gene: TRBV7-8
j_gene: TRBJ2-4
abundance: .
d_gene: .
CDR3nt: TGTGCCAGCCTTGAATCAGGAAAAAACATTCAGTACTTC
CDR3aa: CASLESGKNIQYF

v_gene: TRBV12-3/TRBV12-4
j_gene: TRBJ2-5
abundance: few
d_gene: .
CDR3nt: TGTGCCAGCAGATACGGACAGCCCGGGCCGTGGGAGACCCAGTACTTC
CDR3aa: CASRYGQPGPWETQYF

v_gene: TRBV3-1
j_gene: TRBJ2-3
abundance: .
d_gene: .
CDR3nt: TGTGCCAGCAGCCATGGGGGGAACACAGATACGCAGTATTTT
CDR3aa: CASSHGGNTDTQYF

v_gene: TRBV14
j_gene: TRBJ2-1
abundance: .
d_gene: TRBD2
CDR3nt: TGTGCCAGCAGCCAGGGACTAGCGGGAATTCAAAGCAGGGAGCAGTTCTTC
CDR3aa: CASSQGLAGIQSREQFF

v_gene: TRBV28
j_gene: TRBJ2-5
abundance: .
d_gene: TRBD1
CDR3nt: TGTGCCAGCAACAGGGGGCGCGGGACCCAGTACTTC
CDR3aa: CASNRGRGTQYF

v_gene: TRBV29-1
j_gene: TRBJ2-7
abundance: many
d_gene: .
CDR3nt: TGCAGCGTTGAGGCCACTGAGTCTCCCTACGAGCAGTACTTC
CDR3aa: CSVEATESPYEQYF

v_gene: TRBV7-2
j_gene: TRBJ2-2
abundance: .
d_gene: TRBD1
CDR3nt: TGTGCCAGCAACCCCGACAGGGGCGGCACCGGGGAGCTGTTTTTT
CDR3aa: CASNPDRGGTGELFF

v_gene: TRBV19
j_gene: TRBJ1-2
abundance: few
d_gene: TRBD1
CDR3nt: TGTGCCAGTAGTTCCTACCGGGACAGCCGGTATGGCTACACCTTC
CDR3aa: CASSSYRDSRYGYTF

v_gene: TRBV4-3
j_gene: TRBJ2-3
abundance: .
d_gene: .
CDR3nt: TGCGCCAGCAGCCAAGATTTGACAGATACGCAGTATTTT
CDR3aa: CASSQDLTDTQYF

v_gene: TRBV29-1
j_gene: TRBJ2-1
abundance: many
d_gene: .
CDR3nt: TGCAGCGGGACCCTCAATGAGCAGTTCTTC
CDR3aa: CSGTLNEQFF

v_gene: TRBV7-9
j_gene: TRBJ2-1
abundance: few
d_gene: .
CDR3nt: TGTGCCAGCAGCTTCGGGCCGAACTCCAATGAGCAGTTCTTC
CDR3aa: CASSFGPNSNEQFF

v_gene: TRBV4-3
j_gene: TRBJ2-1
abundance: few
d_gene: TRBD2
CDR3nt: TGCGCCAGCAGCCAAAGCGGGGGGCCCGTATACGAGCAGTTCTTC
CDR3aa: CASSQSGGPVYEQFF

v_gene: TRBV5-1
j_gene: TRBJ2-3
abundance: many
d_gene: TRBD2
CDR3nt: TGTGCCAGCAGCTTAGCGGGAGACACAGATACGCAGTATTTT
CDR3aa: CASSLAGDTDTQYF

v_gene: TRBV7-9
j_gene: TRBJ2-5
abundance: .
d_gene: TRBD1
CDR3nt: TGTGCCAGCAGCGGGACAGGGTTCGAGACCCAGTACTTC
CDR3aa: CASSGTGFETQYF

v_gene: TRBV20-1
j_gene: TRBJ2-3
abundance: few
d_gene: TRBD2
CDR3nt: TGCAGTGCTAGTTTCCTAGCGGGACCAGATACGCAGTATTTT
CDR3aa: CSASFLAGPDTQYF

v_gene: TRBV10-3
j_gene: TRBJ2-3
abundance: many
d_gene: .
CDR3nt: TGTGCCAGGGCCGGGGGCACAGATACGCAGTATTTT
CDR3aa: CARAGGTDTQYF

v_gene: TRBV15
j_gene: TRBJ2-5
abundance: few
d_gene: .
CDR3nt: TGTGCCACCAGCAGAGATTCCAGGGGGGTTCGAGAGACCCAGTACTTC
CDR3aa: CATSRDSRGVRETQYF

v_gene: TRBV29-1
j_gene: TRBJ2-7
abundance: .
d_gene: .
CDR3nt: TGCAGCATTGAAGGGAGCTCCTACGAGCAGTACTTC
CDR3aa: CSIEGSSYEQYF

v_gene: TRBV12-3/TRBV12-4
j_gene: TRBJ1-6
abundance: few
d_gene: .
CDR3nt: TGTGCCAGCAGTTTAGCGGCAGGGAATTCACCCCTCCACTTT
CDR3aa: CASSLAAGNSPLHF

v_gene: TRBV29-1
j_gene: TRBJ2-7
abundance: many
d_gene: .
CDR3nt: TGCAGCGTTGAAGCAACAGGTAACTCCTACGAGCAGTACTTC
CDR3aa: CSVEATGNSYEQYF

v_gene: TRBV3-1
j_gene: TRBJ2-5
abundance: .
d_gene: .
CDR3nt: TGTGCCAGCAGCCAAGAGTTGACAGGGAGGGAGACCCAGTACTTC
CDR3aa: CASSQELTGRETQYF

v_gene: TRBV18
j_gene: TRBJ1-1
abundance: few
d_gene: .
CDR3nt: TGTGCCAGCTCACCAGTGACGAACACTGAAGCTTTCTTT
CDR3aa: CASSPVTNTEAFF

v_gene: TRBV20-1
j_gene: TRBJ2-3
abundance: few
d_gene: .
CDR3nt: TGCAGTGCTAGTAGAGGGAGTGATACGCAGTATTTT
CDR3aa: CSASRGSDTQYF

v_gene: TRBV7-9
j_gene: TRBJ2-1
abundance: .
d_gene: TRBD1
CDR3nt: TGTGCCAGCAGCTTCCGGGACAGGCCCCCCAATGAGCAGTTCTTC
CDR3aa: CASSFRDRPPNEQFF

v_gene: TRBV7-8
j_gene: TRBJ2-4
abundance: many
d_gene: .
CDR3nt: TGTGCCAGCAGCTTAGGGCAGGGGCTGAACATTCAGTACTTC
CDR3aa: CASSLGQGLNIQYF

v_gene: TRBV18
j_gene: TRBJ1-4
abundance: .
d_gene: .
CDR3nt: TGTGCCAGCTCACCAGGGGATCTCGGAAAACTGTTTTTT
CDR3aa: CASSPGDLGKLFF

v_gene: TRBV28
j_gene: TRBJ2-7
abundance: few
d_gene: TRBD2
CDR3nt: TGTGCCAGCAGTCCTACGACTAGCGGGCTGTACGAGCAGTACTTC
CDR3aa: CASSPTTSGLYEQYF

v_gene: TRBV7-6
j_gene: TRBJ2-1
abundance: few
d_gene: .
CDR3nt: TGTGCCAGCAGCCACGCCCTTAACAATGAGCAGTTCTTC
CDR3aa: CASSHALNNEQFF

v_gene: TRBV6-4
j_gene: TRBJ2-2
abundance: few
d_gene: .
CDR3nt: TGTGCCAGCAGTCCACAAGGGGGTTCCGGGGAGCTGTTTTTT
CDR3aa: CASSPQGGSGELFF

v_gene: TRBV5-6
j_gene: TRBJ1-6
abundance: many
d_gene: TRBD1
CDR3nt: TGTGCCAGCAGCTTGGGAGGGGGCGATAATTCACCCCTCCACTTT
CDR3aa: CASSLGGGDNSPLHF

v_gene: TRBV7-9
j_gene: TRBJ2-7
abundance: .
d_gene: .
CDR3nt: TGTGCCAGCAGCTCCTTTAATAACGAGCAGTACTTC
CDR3aa: CASSSFNNEQYF

v_gene: TRBV9
j_gene: TRBJ2-1
abundance: .
d_gene: TRBD1
CDR3nt: TGTGCCAGCAGCACGGGACAGGGGAACTACAATGAGCAGTTCTTC
CDR3aa: CASSTGQGNYNEQFF

v_gene: TRBV4-1
j_gene: TRBJ2-1
abundance: many
d_gene: .
CDR3nt: TGCGCCAGCAGCCAAGCGCGGAGCTCCTACAATGAGCAGTTCTTC
CDR3aa: CASSQARSSYNEQFF

v_gene: TRBV11-2
j_gene: TRBJ2-2
abundance: once
d_gene: TRBD2
CDR3nt: TGTGCCAGCAGCCGTAGCGGGAGGATGAACACCGGGGAGCTGTTTTTT
CDR3aa: CASSRSGRMNTGELFF